These T cell receptor beta chains were read from a single sample in a study of Graves' ophthalmopathy and Graves' hyperthyroidism. TCRdb re-derived calls from the multiplex PCR reads in MiXCR, one entry per CDR3 protein. The sample lists over a million distinct CDR3 sequences; around a third were seen once. The specimen was peripheral blood or thyroid tissue (not recorded which). Receptors originate from an adult man with Graves' hyperthyroidism. CDR3s include the opening cysteine and the closing phenylalanine or tryptophan. Each record gives: J gene, V gene, D gene, CDR3 length, clone size, CDR3 DNA, CDR3 protein. A D gene is named only where the DNA matches it firmly. Clone sizes are given selectively: once, few, many, or a class where the clone is expanded.

TRBJ1-2,TRBV29-1,TRBD1,15,NA,TGCAGCCAAGATACCCGACAGGGCACTAACTATGGCTACACCTTC,CSQDTRQGTNYGYTF
TRBJ2-5,TRBV20-1,TRBD1,14,few,TGCAGTGCTAGGGTTTACAGGGGACAAGAGACCCAGTACTTC,CSARVYRGQETQYF
TRBJ1-5,TRBV20-1,NA,12,NA,TGCAGTGCTGAGACTAGCGGGCGACCCCAGCATTTT,CSAETSGRPQHF
TRBJ2-5,TRBV24-1,TRBD1,15,NA,TGTGCCACCAGTGATTTGCGGACAGGCGAAGAGACCCAGTACTTC,CATSDLRTGEETQYF
TRBJ2-7,TRBV12-3/TRBV12-4,NA,13,many,TGTGCCAGCAGTTTTGGCAGGGTCTACGAGCAGTACTTC,CASSFGRVYEQYF
TRBJ2-1,TRBV7-8,NA,15,NA,TGTGCCAGCAGCTTGGACGCAACCTCCTACAATGAGCAGTTCTTC,CASSLDATSYNEQFF
TRBJ1-5,TRBV10-3,NA,15,NA,TGTGCCAGCAGTCGTGGTGATGGGGAAGCTCAGCCCCAGCATTTT,CASSRGDGEAQPQHF
TRBJ2-7,TRBV11-2,TRBD1,17,NA,TGTGCCAGCAGCTTAGAAGACAATTGGGACAGGGGTGACGAGCAGTACTTC,CASSLEDNWDRGDEQYF
TRBJ2-7,TRBV6-1,NA,12,NA,TGTGCCATGACCCGGGGGCAGTACGAGCAGTACTTC,CAMTRGQYEQYF
TRBJ1-4,TRBV11-2,TRBD1,16,few,TGTGCCAGCAGCCTCCGACCAGGGGGGGTAAAGGAAAAACTGTTTTTT,CASSLRPGGVKEKLFF
TRBJ1-2,TRBV12-3/TRBV12-4,TRBD1,14,NA,TGTGCCAGCAGCCCCACAGGGGCTGACTATGGCTACACCTTC,CASSPTGADYGYTF
TRBJ1-3,TRBV7-2,TRBD1,19,NA,TGTGCCAGCAGCTACTTGGACAGGCAGGGTTCCTACTCTGGAAACACCATATATTTT,CASSYLDRQGSYSGNTIYF
TRBJ2-2,TRBV20-1,NA,14,many,TGCAGTGCTAGCACGGCCGACAACACCGGGGAGCTGTTTTTT,CSASTADNTGELFF
TRBJ2-7,TRBV11-2,NA,14,few,TGTGCCAGCACCACAATTGCAGCGCACTACGAGCAGTACTTC,CASTTIAAHYEQYF
TRBJ2-7,TRBV7-2,NA,13,many,TGTGCCAGCAGGTCGGGGGCGGCCTACGAGCAGTACTTC,CASRSGAAYEQYF
TRBJ2-7,TRBV15,NA,14,many,TGTGCCACCAGCAGGAGTAGCGTAAATAACGAGCAGTACTTC,CATSRSSVNNEQYF
TRBJ1-2,TRBV9,NA,17,NA,TGTGCCAGCAGCGTAGGAGTGTCAGGGACCCAGGTCTATGGCTACACCTTC,CASSVGVSGTQVYGYTF
TRBJ1-2,TRBV7-9,NA,14,few,TGTGCCAGCAGTTTTCAGGGAGCTACTTATGGCTACACCTTC,CASSFQGATYGYTF
TRBJ1-3,TRBV6-6,NA,14,NA,TGTGCCAGCAGGCCACAGAGCTCTGGAAACACCATATATTTT,CASRPQSSGNTIYF
TRBJ2-6,TRBV5-1,NA,15,many,TGCGCCAGCAGCCGGGACATAACTGGGGCCAACGTCCTGACTTTC,CASSRDITGANVLTF
TRBJ2-7,TRBV5-6,NA,13,many,TGTGCCAGCAGCTTGATTGGTCCCTACGAGCAGTACTTC,CASSLIGPYEQYF
TRBJ2-7,TRBV29-1,NA,13,NA,TGCAGCGTGGGCACAGGGATTTCGCACGAGCAGTACTTC,CSVGTGISHEQYF
TRBJ1-4,TRBV7-2,NA,15,NA,TGCGCCAGCAGCCAAGAGGGGACGACTCTCGAAAAACTGTTTTTT,CASSQEGTTLEKLFF
TRBJ2-5,TRBV19,TRBD2,17,NA,TGTGCCAGTGGACCGGGACCCTCGGCGGGAGGAGGGGAGACCCAGTACTTC,CASGPGPSAGGGETQYF
TRBJ2-7,TRBV6-4,TRBD1,16,NA,TGTGCCAGCAGTGACTGGCTCGGGACAGGCTCCTACGAGCAGTACTTC,CASSDWLGTGSYEQYF
TRBJ1-1,TRBV6-5,NA,13,NA,TGTGCCAGCAGTTACGCCGCCCGCCTCTCTTTCGTCTTT,CASSYAARLSFVF
TRBJ1-4,TRBV5-5,TRBD1,14,many,TGTGCCAGCAGCCTCGGGACAGTAACTGAAAAACTGTTTTTT,CASSLGTVTEKLFF
TRBJ1-2,TRBV29-1,TRBD1,14,NA,TGCAGCGTTGAATCCGAGGACAGGACCTATGGCTACACCTTC,CSVESEDRTYGYTF
TRBJ2-7,TRBV7-9,NA,17,NA,TGCGCCAGCAGCCAAGATCATCTGGCAGGTCAATTCTACGAGCAGTACTTC,CASSQDHLAGQFYEQYF
TRBJ2-7,TRBV7-9,NA,13,many,TGTGCCAGCAGCTTGGGGGACTTCTACGAGCAGTACTTC,CASSLGDFYEQYF
TRBJ2-2,TRBV7-9,TRBD2,16,NA,TGTGCCAGCAGCTGGGGACTAGCGGGAGCGACCGGGGAGCTGTTTTTT,CASSWGLAGATGELFF
TRBJ2-7,TRBV29-1,NA,13,NA,TGCAGCGTAGGGGCCGGGACACTCTACGAGCAGTACTTC,CSVGAGTLYEQYF
TRBJ1-2,TRBV2,TRBD1,13,many,TGTGCCAGCAGGGGGGACAGTAACTATGGCTACACCTTC,CASRGDSNYGYTF
TRBJ1-1,TRBV5-1,TRBD1,15,many,TGTGCCAGCAGCTTAGGGGACAGGGGGAACACTGAAGCTTTCTTT,CASSLGDRGNTEAFF
TRBJ2-2,TRBV20-1,NA,14,many,TGCAGTGCTAGGGGTACAACGAACACCGGGGAGCTGTTTTTT,CSARGTTNTGELFF
TRBJ2-7,TRBV10-3,TRBD1,15,many,TGTGCCATCAGAGACCGCAGACAGGGTCCCTACGAGCAGTACTTC,CAIRDRRQGPYEQYF
TRBJ1-6,TRBV20-1,NA,11,NA,TGCAGCGTAGGGAAGAATTCACCCCTCCACTTT,CSVGKNSPLHF
TRBJ1-1,TRBV6-5,TRBD1,18,few,TGTGCCAGCAGTTACTCTTACCCGCGGGACAGAGGAGACACTGAAGCTTTCTTT,CASSYSYPRDRGDTEAFF
TRBJ1-1,TRBV10-2,NA,15,NA,TGCGCCAGCAGTGAGTCTTCAGGGTTTGGAACTGAAGCTTTCTTT,CASSESSGFGTEAFF
TRBJ1-4,TRBV10-3,TRBD1,12,NA,TGTGCCATCGGTTCCCGACAGGGAAGGCTGTTTTTT,CAIGSRQGRLFF
TRBJ2-7,TRBV2,TRBD1,13,NA,TGTGCCAGCCTGTCGGGACAGGGGCTCGAGCAGTACTTC,CASLSGQGLEQYF
TRBJ1-3,TRBV20-1,NA,15,many,TGCAGTGCTAGAGAAGGGGCGAGCTCTGGAAACACCATATATTTT,CSAREGASSGNTIYF
TRBJ1-2,TRBV7-9,NA,16,many,TGTGCCAGCAGCAACTCCGGGACGATAGCTAACTATGGCTACACCTTC,CASSNSGTIANYGYTF
TRBJ1-1,TRBV29-1,NA,13,few,TGCAGCTTGCGACTAGCGGGTGGCACTGAAGCTTTCTTT,CSLRLAGGTEAFF
TRBJ2-7,TRBV7-9,NA,14,NA,TGTGCCAGCAGCCCCCACGGGGCCTCCTACGAGCAGTACTTC,CASSPHGASYEQYF
TRBJ1-5,TRBV15,NA,17,few,TGTGCCACCAGCAGAGATGGCACTGACAGGTACAATCAGCCCCAGCATTTT,CATSRDGTDRYNQPQHF